This is a list of T cell receptor beta chains from one sample in a study of blood T cells in healthy people across ages. One entry per CDR3 protein results from TCRdb running MiXCR on the 5' RACE reads. The table has under 2,000,000 distinct CDR3 sequences, around half seen once. Specimen: blood. The source of these receptors is a woman aged 35 to 49 in good health. The CDR3 runs from the conserved cysteine through the conserved F or W.

v_call	j_call	cdr3_aa
TRBV12-3/TRBV12-4	TRBJ1-1	CASSLGWTTKRNTEAFF
TRBV29-1	TRBJ1-5	CSVGTARGQPQHF
TRBV10-1	TRBJ2-3	CASSDRAIPDTQYF
TRBV7-2	TRBJ2-1	CASSDPGQVDNEQFF
TRBV5-1	TRBJ2-2	CASSFTGAINTGELFF
TRBV28	TRBJ2-5	CASSRAGPEETQYF
TRBV4-3	TRBJ1-1	CASSQVAGLGEAFF
TRBV29-1	TRBJ2-3	CSVVRLVTDTQYF
TRBV28	TRBJ2-1	CASSLRMVGGEQFF
TRBV9	TRBJ2-3	CASSVATSFTDTQYF
TRBV7-8	TRBJ2-7	CASSRPGTRAYEQYF
TRBV7-2	TRBJ2-7	CASSLDLGREQYF
TRBV25-1	TRBJ1-2	CASSDSHRGGGGYGYTF
TRBV2	TRBJ2-1	CASTSTQTYNEQFF
TRBV28	TRBJ1-4	CASRSFANEKLFF
TRBV20-1	TRBJ2-1	CSASTSGSSNEQFF
TRBV28	TRBJ1-5	CASRTDRDSNQPQHF
TRBV7-2	TRBJ2-1	CASSLSGGDSYNEQFF
TRBV19	TRBJ2-5	CASSGTAQEIQYF
TRBV5-1	TRBJ2-7	CASSKTGLSYEQYF
TRBV6-5	TRBJ1-4	CASTGSGEKLFF
TRBV6-2/TRBV6-3	TRBJ1-2	CASRSQGPSGYTF
TRBV6-6	TRBJ2-7	CASNQGLAWGEQYF
TRBV29-1	TRBJ2-3	CSGSQLLAGDPDTQYF
TRBV12-3/TRBV12-4	TRBJ2-7	CASSSTTATEQYF
TRBV6-2/TRBV6-3	TRBJ2-5	CASTPRGEMETQYF
TRBV10-1	TRBJ2-7	CASSDRTVGEQYF
TRBV7-9	TRBJ2-7	CANSSGLAVYEQYF
TRBV7-6	TRBJ1-2	CASSLGHRGYGYTF
TRBV12-3/TRBV12-4	TRBJ1-1	CASRRGQGIYTEAFF
TRBV28	TRBJ2-7	CASRPTSGGRYEQYF
TRBV12-3/TRBV12-4	TRBJ2-4	CASSLRGQEKNIQYF
TRBV6-6	TRBJ2-2	CASILGLLNTGELFF
TRBV20-1	TRBJ2-1	CSARITSSYNEQFF
TRBV6-6	TRBJ2-7	CASSTLVDEQYF
TRBV29-1	TRBJ2-3	CSVGLAGLDTQYF
TRBV27	TRBJ2-5	CASSLNAGEGESQYF
TRBV7-6	NA	CASSLVGEDEQYF
TRBV10-2	NA	CASSEWSRPYEQYF
TRBV3-1	TRBJ2-3	CASSQVNSDTQYF
TRBV15	TRBJ2-1	CATSRRSYNEQFF
TRBV28	TRBJ2-4	CASGTGGLYIQYF
TRBV6-5	TRBJ1-3	CASSPQLISGNTIYF
TRBV29-1	TRBJ2-4	CSVEDLPSGGPENIQYF